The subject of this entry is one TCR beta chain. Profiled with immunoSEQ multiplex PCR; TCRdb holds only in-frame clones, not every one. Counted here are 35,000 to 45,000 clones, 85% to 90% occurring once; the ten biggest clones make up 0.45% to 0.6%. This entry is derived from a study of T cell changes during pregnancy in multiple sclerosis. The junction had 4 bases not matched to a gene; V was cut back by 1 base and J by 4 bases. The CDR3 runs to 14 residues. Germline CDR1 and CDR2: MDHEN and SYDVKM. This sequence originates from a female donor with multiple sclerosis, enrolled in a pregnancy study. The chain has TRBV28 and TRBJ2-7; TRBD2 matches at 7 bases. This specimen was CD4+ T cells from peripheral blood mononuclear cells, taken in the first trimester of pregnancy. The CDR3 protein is CASSLYTGGYEQYF. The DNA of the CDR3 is TGTGCCAGCAGTTTATACACGGGAGGTTACGAGCAGTACTTC.